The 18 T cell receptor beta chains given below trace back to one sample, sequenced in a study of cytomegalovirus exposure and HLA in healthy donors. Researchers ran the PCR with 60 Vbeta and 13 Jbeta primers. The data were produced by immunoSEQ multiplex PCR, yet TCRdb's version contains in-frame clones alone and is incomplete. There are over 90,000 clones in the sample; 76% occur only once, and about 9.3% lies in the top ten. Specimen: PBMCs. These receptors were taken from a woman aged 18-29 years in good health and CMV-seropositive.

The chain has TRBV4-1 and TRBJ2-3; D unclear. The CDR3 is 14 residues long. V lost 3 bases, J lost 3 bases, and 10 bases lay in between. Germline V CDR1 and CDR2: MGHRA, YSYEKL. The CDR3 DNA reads TGCGCCAGCAGCCACCCGTCGAGGACAGATACGCAGTATTTT. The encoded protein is CASSHPSRTDTQYF.

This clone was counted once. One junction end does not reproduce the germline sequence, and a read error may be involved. The CDR3 protein is CTSSVTAVLYF. The CDR3 DNA sequence: TGTACCAGCAGTGTAACAGCCGTTTTGTACTTC. The rearrangement links TRBV2 to TRBJ2-4; D not certain. CDR3 length: 11 amino acids. Germline CDR1 SNHLY, CDR2 FYNNEI.

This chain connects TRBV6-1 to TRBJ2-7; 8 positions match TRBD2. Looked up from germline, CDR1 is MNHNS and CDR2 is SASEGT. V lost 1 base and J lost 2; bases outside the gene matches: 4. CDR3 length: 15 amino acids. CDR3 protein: CASSEEAGAAYEQYF. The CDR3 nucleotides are TGTGCCAGCAGTGAAGAAGCGGGAGCAGCCTACGAGCAGTACTTC.

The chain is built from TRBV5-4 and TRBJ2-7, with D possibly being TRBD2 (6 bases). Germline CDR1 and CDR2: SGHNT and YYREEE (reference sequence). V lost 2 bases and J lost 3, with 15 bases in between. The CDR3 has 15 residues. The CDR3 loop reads CASSFVGGPYYEQYF. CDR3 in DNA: TGTGCCAGCAGCTTTGTGGGGGGACCATACTACGAGCAGTACTTC.

CDR3 residues: CASSAGTSGSTQYF. DNA of the CDR3: TGTGCCAGCAGTGCCGGGACTAGCGGGAGTACGCAGTATTTT. The chain carries TRBV2 and TRBJ2-3; TRBD2 matches at 14 bases. Germline V gene sequence: CDR1 SNHLY, CDR2 FYNNEI. The CDR3 has 14 residues. Trimming cost V 4 bases and J 8 bases; bases outside gene matches: 2.

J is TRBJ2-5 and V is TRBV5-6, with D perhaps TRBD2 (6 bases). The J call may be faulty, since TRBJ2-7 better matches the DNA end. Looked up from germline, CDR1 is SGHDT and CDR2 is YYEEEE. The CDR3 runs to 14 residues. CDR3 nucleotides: TGTGCCAGCAGCCCCGGGGGTGGGTCCTACGAGCAGTACTTC. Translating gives CASSPGGGSYEQYF.

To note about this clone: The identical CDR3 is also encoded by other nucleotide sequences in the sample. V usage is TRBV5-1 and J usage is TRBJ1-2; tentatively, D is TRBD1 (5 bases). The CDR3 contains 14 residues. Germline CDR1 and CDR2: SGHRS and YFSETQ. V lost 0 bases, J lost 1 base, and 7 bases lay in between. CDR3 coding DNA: TGCGCCAGCAGCTTGGGGCAGGGTAACTATGGCTACACCTTC. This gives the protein CASSLGQGNYGYTF.

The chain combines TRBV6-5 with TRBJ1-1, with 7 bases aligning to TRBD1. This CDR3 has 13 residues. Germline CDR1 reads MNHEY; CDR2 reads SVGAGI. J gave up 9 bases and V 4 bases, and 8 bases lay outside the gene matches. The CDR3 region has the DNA TGTGCCAGCAGTTGGAGCCCGGGACAGCAAGCTTTCTTT. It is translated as CASSWSPGQQAFF.

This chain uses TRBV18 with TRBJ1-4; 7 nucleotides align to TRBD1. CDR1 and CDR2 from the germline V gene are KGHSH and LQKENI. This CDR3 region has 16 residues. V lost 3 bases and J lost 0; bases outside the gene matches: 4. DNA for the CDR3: TGTGCCAGCTCACCGGGACAGCAGTCAACTAATGAAAAACTGTTTTTT. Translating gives CASSPGQQSTNEKLFF.

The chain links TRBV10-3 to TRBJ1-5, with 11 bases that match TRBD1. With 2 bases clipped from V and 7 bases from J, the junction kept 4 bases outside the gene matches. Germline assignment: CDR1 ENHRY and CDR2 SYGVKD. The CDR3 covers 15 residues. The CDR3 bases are TGTGCCATCAGTGAGGCGGACAGGGGGCTACAGCCCCAGCATTTT. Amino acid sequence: CAISEADRGLQPQHF.

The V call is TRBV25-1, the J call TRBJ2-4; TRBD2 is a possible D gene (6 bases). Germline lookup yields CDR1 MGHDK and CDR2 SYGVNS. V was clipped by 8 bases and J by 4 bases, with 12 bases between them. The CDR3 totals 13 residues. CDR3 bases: TGTGCCAGCTACGGGACTGCAAAAAACATTCAGTACTTC. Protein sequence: CASYGTAKNIQYF.

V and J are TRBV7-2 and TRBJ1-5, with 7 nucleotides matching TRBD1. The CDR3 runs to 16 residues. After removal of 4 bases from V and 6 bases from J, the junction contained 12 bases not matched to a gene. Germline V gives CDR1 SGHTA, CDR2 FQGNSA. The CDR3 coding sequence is TGTGCCAGCAGCTATGGACAGGCTGTAGAGCGTCAGCCCCAGCATTTT. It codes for CASSYGQAVERQPQHF.

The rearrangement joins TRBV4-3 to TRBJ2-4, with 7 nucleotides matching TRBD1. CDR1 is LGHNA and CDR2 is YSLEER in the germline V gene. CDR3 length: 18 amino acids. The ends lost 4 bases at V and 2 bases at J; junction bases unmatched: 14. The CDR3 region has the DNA TGCGCCAGCAGCCTCTTGTGGCCAGGGGGAACTTCCAAAAACATTCAGTACTTC. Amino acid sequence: CASSLLWPGGTSKNIQYF.

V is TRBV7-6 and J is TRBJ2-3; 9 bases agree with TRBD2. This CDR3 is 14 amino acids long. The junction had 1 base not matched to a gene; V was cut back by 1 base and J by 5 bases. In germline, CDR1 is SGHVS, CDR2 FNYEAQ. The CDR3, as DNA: TGTGCCAGCAGCTTAGAAGCGGGGGGAGATACGCAGTATTTT. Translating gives CASSLEAGGDTQYF.

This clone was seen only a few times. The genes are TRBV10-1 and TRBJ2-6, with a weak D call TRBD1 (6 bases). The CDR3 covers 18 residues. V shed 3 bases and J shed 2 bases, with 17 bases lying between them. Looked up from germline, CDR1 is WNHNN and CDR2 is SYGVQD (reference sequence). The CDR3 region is CASSEGRGRSAGANVLTF. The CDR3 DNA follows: TGCGCCAGCAGTGAAGGCAGGGGTAGAAGTGCTGGGGCCAACGTCCTGACTTTC.

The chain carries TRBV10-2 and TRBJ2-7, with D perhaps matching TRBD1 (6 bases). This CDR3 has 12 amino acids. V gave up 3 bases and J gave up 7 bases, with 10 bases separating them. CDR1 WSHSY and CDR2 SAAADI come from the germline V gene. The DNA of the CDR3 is TGCGCCAGCAGTGAAATTAGGGGGGAGCAGTACTTC. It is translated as CASSEIRGEQYF.

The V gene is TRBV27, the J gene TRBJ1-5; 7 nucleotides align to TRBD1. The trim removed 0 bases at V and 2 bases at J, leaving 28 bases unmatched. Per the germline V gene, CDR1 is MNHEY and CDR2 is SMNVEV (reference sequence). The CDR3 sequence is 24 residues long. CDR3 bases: TGTGCCAGCAGTTTATCCCCTCTCTTAACCTACAGGGGTGTAGAGGAGTTAGGCAATCAGCCCCAGCATTTT. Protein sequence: CASSLSPLLTYRGVEELGNQPQHF.

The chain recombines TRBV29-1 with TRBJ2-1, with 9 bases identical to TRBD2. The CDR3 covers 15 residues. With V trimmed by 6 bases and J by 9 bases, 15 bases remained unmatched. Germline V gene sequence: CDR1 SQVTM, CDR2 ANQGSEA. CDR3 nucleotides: TGCAGCGTCACAAATTTAGCGGGAGCTAGCAGTGAGCAGTTCTTC. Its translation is CSVTNLAGASSEQFF.